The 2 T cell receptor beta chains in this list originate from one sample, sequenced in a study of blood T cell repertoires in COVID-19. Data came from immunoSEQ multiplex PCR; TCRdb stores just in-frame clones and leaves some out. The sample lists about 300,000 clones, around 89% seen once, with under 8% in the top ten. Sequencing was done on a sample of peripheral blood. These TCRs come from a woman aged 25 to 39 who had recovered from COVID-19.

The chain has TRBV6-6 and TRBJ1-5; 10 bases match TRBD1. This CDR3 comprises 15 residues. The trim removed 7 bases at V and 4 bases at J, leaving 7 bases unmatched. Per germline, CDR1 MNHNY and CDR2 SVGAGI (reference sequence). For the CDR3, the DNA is TGTGCCAGCACCCAGAGGGACAGGGGTAATCAGCCCCAGCATTTT. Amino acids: CASTQRDRGNQPQHF.

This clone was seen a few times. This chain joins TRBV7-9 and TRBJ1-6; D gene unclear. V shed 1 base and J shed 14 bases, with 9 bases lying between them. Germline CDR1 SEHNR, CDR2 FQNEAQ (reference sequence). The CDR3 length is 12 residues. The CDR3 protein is CASSLVSGSLHF. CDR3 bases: TGTGCCAGCAGCTTAGTTAGCGGATCCCTCCACTTT.